This T cell receptor (beta chain) was profiled in a study of naive and memory T cell subsets. Both TRBC1 and TRBC2 were covered by a beta constant-region primer of two equimolar oligonucleotides. An oligonucleotide with the SP2 primer and a 12-nucleotide UMI was ligated to the cDNA 3' end. Nested alpha and beta constant-region primers with the SP2 primer drove four PCR rounds on ligated cDNA. TCRdb processed the UMI-ligation and nested PCR reads anew with MiXCR; each CDR3 protein has one entry. The sample shows 70,000 to 95,000 distinct CDR3 sequences, roughly 7% of them seen only once. This clonotype was observed at least ten times. What it binds is unknown. General observations from the study: No ground truth validated the naive and memory repertoire findings.

The germline gives CDR1 LGHDT, CDR2 YNNKEL (reference sequence). This CDR3 comprises 14 residues. Trimming at V came to 4 bases and at J to 12 bases, leaving 8 bases not matched to a gene. The sample taken for sequencing was central memory CD4+ T cells from blood. This TCR came from a human donor in good health. The rearrangement uses TRBV3-1 and TRBJ1-6; 8 nucleotides agree with TRBD1. This CDR3 is CASSRTDRAGPLHF. The CDR3 DNA follows: TGTGCCAGCAGCCGGACGGACAGGGCCGGACCCCTCCACTTT.